One and the same sample provided the 7 T cell receptor beta chains below, sequenced in a study of OX40 agonist ivuxolimab in advanced cancers. Produced via immunoSEQ multiplex PCR; TCRdb's table is partial and in-frame only. This table has tens of thousands of clones, approximately 92% appearing once. This specimen consisted of CD4+ or CD8+ T cells sorted from blood, obtained in a trial of the OX40 agonist ivuxolimab. These TCRs come from an adult with an advanced solid tumor such as melanoma, head and neck, liver or kidney cancer.

The rearrangement joins TRBV27 to TRBJ2-3; D is ambiguous. V was cut by 11 bases and J by 1 base, with 4 bases left in between. Germline loops: CDR1 MNHEY, CDR2 SMNVEV (reference sequence). The length of the CDR3 is 10 residues. The CDR3 DNA reads as TGTGCCTCGGGCACAGATACGCAGTATTTT. It yields the protein CASGTDTQYF.

This clone was seen just once. This chain joins TRBV11-2 and TRBJ2-1; TRBD1 agrees at 9 bases. The CDR3 runs to 17 residues. The germline V gene encodes CDR1 SGHAT and CDR2 FQNNGV. V lost 5 bases, J lost 0 bases, and 8 bases stayed unmatched. CDR3 protein: CASSLGQGLSSYNEQFF. As DNA, the CDR3 is TGTGCCAGCAGCCTCGGACAGGGGTTGAGCTCCTACAATGAGCAGTTCTTC.

The rearrangement joins TRBV7-9 to TRBJ2-1; D is ambiguous. Germline CDR1 and CDR2: SEHNR and FQNEAQ (reference sequence). CDR3 length: 16 residues. The V end lost 6 bases, the J end lost 1 base, and 16 bases lay between the germline ends. CDR3 DNA: TGTGCCAGCAGGGATGACATGGAGAAATCCTACAATGAGCAGTTCTTC. It translates to CASRDDMEKSYNEQFF.

This clone occurred once. The gene calls are TRBV2 and TRBJ2-3; D is perhaps TRBD1 or TRBD2 (6 bases each). The CDR3 loop spans 14 amino acids. Germline loops: CDR1 SNHLY, CDR2 FYNNEI. V lost 1 base to trimming and J lost 6 bases, with 11 bases between them. CDR3 nucleotide sequence: TGTGCCAGCAGTGAAGAGGGGGGTGGTGATACGCAGTATTTT. This encodes CASSEEGGGDTQYF.

The chain has TRBV6-5 and TRBJ1-1; 7 bases line up with TRBD1. From germline, CDR1 is MNHEY and CDR2 SVGAGI. With V trimmed by 5 bases and J by 4 bases, 4 bases remained unmatched. The CDR3 spans 13 residues. The CDR3 sequence is CASSLSGGTEAFF. The CDR3 coding sequence is TGTGCCAGCAGTCTCTCAGGGGGCACTGAAGCTTTCTTT.

The rearrangement links TRBV7-8 to TRBJ2-5, with 10 bases that match TRBD2. CDR1 is SGHVS, CDR2 FQNEAQ, per germline. V was pared by 5 bases and J by 8 bases, with 14 bases of the junction left unmatched. The CDR3 extends over 16 amino acids. The CDR3: CASSPSLAGAGGTQYF. CDR3 DNA: TGTGCCAGCAGCCCCTCCCTAGCGGGAGCAGGTGGCACCCAGTACTTC.

The chain couples TRBV28 to TRBJ2-1; TRBD2 matches 7 bases. The germline V gene encodes CDR1 MDHEN and CDR2 SYDVKM. The CDR3 has 16 amino acids. Trimming at V came to 1 base and at J to 0 bases, leaving 3 bases not matched to a gene. The CDR3 region is CASSLSGGSSYNEQFF. The CDR3 DNA sequence: TGTGCCAGCAGTTTATCTGGCGGGAGCTCCTACAATGAGCAGTTCTTC.